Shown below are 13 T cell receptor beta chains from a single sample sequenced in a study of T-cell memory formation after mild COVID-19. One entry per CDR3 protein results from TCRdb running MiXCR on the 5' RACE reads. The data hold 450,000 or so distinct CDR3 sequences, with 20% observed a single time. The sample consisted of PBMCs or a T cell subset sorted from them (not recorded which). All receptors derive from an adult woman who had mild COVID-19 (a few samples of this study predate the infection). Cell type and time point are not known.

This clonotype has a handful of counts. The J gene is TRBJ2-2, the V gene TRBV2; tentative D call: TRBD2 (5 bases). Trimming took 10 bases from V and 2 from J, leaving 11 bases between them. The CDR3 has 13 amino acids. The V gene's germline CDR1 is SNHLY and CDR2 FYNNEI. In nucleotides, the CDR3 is TGTGCCACCGGACTGAAAAACACCGGGGAGCTGTTTTTT. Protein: CATGLKNTGELFF.

The CDR3 sequence: CASSLPGLAGPNTGELFF. CDR3 DNA sequence: TGTGCCAGCAGCTTACCCGGACTAGCGGGACCGAACACCGGGGAGCTGTTTTTT. V and J are TRBV7-9 and TRBJ2-2, with 12 bases identical to TRBD2. The CDR3 sequence is 18 residues long. In germline, CDR1 is SEHNR, CDR2 FQNEAQ (reference sequence). V lost 2 bases, J lost 0 bases, and 4 bases stayed unmatched.

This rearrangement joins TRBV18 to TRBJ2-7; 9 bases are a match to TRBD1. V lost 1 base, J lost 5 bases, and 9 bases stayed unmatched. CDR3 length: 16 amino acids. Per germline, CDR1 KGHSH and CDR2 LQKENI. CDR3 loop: CASSPRTGVGSNEQYF. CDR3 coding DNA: TGTGCCAGCTCACCACGGACAGGGGTGGGCTCGAACGAGCAGTACTTC. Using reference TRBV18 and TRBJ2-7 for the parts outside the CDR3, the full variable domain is NAGVMQNPRHLVRRRGQEARLRCSPMKGHSHVYWYRQLPEEGLKFMVYLQKENIIDESGMPKERFSAEFPKEGPSILRIQQVVRGDSAAYFCASSPRTGVGSNEQYFGPGTRLTVT.

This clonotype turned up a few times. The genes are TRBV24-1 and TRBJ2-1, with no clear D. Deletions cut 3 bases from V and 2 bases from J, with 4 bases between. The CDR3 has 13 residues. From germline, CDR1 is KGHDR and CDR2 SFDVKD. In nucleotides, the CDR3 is TGTGCCACCAGTGATAGGACCTACAATGAGCAGTTCTTC. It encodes CATSDRTYNEQFF.

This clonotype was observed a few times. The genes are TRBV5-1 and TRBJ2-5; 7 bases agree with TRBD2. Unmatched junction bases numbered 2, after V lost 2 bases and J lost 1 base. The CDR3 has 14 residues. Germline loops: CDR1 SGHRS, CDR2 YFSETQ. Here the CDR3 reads CASSFGTIQETQYF. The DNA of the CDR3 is TGCGCCAGCAGCTTCGGGACTATCCAAGAGACCCAGTACTTC.

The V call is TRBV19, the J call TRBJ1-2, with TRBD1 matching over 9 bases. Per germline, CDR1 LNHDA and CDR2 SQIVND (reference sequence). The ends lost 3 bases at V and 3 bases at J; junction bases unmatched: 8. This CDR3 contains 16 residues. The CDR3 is CASSIVTGGAYYGYTF. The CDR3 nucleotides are TGTGCCAGTAGTATCGTTACAGGGGGCGCCTACTATGGCTACACCTTC.

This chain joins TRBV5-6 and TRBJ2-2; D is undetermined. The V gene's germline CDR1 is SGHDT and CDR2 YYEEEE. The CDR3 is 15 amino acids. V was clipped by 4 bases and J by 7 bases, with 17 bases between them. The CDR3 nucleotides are TGTGCCAGCAGCGCCGGGCGGAGAGTAGGCGGGGAGCTGTTTTTT. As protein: CASSAGRRVGGELFF.

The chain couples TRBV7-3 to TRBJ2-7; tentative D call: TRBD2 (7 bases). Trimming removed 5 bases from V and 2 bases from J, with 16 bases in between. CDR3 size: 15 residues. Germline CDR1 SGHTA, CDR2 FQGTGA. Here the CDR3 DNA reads TGTGCCAGCAGCCTGGAAGGGGGGGCCCCCTACGAGCAGTACTTC. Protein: CASSLEGGAPYEQYF.

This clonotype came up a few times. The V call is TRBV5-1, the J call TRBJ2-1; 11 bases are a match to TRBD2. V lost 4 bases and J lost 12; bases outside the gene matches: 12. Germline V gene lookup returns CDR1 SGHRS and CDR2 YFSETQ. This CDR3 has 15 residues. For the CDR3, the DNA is TGCGCCAGCAGCCCCCGGACTAGCGGGCCTCGAGGGCAGTTCTTC. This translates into CASSPRTSGPRGQFF.

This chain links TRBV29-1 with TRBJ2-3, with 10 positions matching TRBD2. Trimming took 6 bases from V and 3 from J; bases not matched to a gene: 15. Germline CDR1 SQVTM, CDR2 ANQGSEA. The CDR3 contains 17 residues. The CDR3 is CSVLIAGGEGSTDTQYF. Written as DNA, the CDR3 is TGCAGCGTACTAATAGCGGGGGGCGAAGGGTCTACAGATACGCAGTATTTT.

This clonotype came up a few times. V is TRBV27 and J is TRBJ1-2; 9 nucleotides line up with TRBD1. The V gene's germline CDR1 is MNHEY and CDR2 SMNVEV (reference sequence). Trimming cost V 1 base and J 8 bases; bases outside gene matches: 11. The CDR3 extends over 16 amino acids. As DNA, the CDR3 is TGTGCCAGCAGTTTATTATCCGCTGCGACAGGGGGAGGCTACACCTTC. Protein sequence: CASSLLSAATGGGYTF.

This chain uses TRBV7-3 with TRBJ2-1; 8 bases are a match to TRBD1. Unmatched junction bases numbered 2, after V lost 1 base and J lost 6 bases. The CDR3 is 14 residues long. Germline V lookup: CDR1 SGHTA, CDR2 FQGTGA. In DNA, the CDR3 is TGTGCCAGCAGCTTAAGGGACAGGAGCAATGAGCAGTTCTTC. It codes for CASSLRDRSNEQFF.

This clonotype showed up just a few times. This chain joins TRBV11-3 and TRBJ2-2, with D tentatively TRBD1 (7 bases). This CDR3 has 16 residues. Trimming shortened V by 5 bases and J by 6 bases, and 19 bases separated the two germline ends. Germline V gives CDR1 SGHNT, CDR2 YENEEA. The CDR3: CASSPRGGQEPGELFF. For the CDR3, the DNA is TGTGCCAGCAGCCCTCGGGGAGGACAGGAGCCCGGGGAGCTGTTTTTT.